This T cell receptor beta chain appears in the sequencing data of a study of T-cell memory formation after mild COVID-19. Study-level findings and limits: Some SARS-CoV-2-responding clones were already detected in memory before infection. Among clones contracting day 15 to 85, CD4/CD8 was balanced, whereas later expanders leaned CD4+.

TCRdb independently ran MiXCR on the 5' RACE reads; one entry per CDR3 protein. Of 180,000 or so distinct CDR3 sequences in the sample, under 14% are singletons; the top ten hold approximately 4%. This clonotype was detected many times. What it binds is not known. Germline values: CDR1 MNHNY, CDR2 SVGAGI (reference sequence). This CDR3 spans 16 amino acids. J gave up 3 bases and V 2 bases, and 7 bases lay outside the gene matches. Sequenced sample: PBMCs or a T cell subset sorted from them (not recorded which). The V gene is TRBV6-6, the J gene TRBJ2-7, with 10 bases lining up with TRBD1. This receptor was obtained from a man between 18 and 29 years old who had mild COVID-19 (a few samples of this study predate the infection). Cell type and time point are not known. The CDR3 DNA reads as TGTGCCAGCAGTTACGGGACAGGGGTAGGGTACTACGAGCAGTACGTC. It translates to CASSYGTGVGYYEQYV.